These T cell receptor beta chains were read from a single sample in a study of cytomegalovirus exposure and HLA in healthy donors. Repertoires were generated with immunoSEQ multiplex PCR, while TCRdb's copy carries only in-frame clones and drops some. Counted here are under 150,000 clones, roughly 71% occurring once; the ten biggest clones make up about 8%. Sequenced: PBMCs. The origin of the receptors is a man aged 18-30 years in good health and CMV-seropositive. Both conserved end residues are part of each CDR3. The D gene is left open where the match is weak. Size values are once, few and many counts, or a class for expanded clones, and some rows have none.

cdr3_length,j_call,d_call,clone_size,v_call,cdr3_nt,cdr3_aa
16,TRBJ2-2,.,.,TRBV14,TGTGCCAGCAGCCAACGACTGTCAGCGAACACCGGGGAGCTGTTTTTT,CASSQRLSANTGELFF
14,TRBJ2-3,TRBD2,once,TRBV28,TGTGCCAGCAGGAGCGGGGGGGACGCAGATACGCAGTATTTT,CASRSGGDADTQYF
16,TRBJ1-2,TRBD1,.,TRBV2,TGTGCCAGCAGTGAAAGGAAGGGACAGGGGAACTATGGCTACACCTTC,CASSERKGQGNYGYTF
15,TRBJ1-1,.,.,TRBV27,TGTGCCAGCACAGGGGCGCCGGGATGGAACACTGAAGCTTTCTTT,CASTGAPGWNTEAFF
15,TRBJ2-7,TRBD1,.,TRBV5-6,TGTGCCAGCAGATTTGGGACAGGCGAAACCTACGAGCAGTACTTC,CASRFGTGETYEQYF
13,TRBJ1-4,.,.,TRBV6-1,TGTGCCAGCAAAGGTACCGGGTTGGAAAAACTGTTTTTT,CASKGTGLEKLFF
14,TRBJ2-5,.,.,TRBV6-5,TGTGCCAGCAGTTTGGGGGGACCGGGGGAGACCCAGTACTTC,CASSLGGPGETQYF
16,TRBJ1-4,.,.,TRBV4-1,TGCGCCAGCAGCCAAGAACAGTATACAACTAATGAAAAACTGTTTTTT,CASSQEQYTTNEKLFF
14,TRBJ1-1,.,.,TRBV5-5,TGTGCCAGCAGCTTGCTCGGGGGGAACACTGAAGCTTTCTTT,CASSLLGGNTEAFF
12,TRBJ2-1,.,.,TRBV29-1,TGCAGCGTTGGGTCCGGGGGCAATGAGCAGTTCTTC,CSVGSGGNEQFF
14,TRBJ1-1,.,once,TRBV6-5,TGTGCCAGCAGTTACAGGGGATTAGGCACTGAAGCTTTCTTT,CASSYRGLGTEAFF